The entry below gives a single TCR beta chain sequence along with its context. CDR3 length: 11 amino acids. Germline V gene data show CDR1 as LNHDA and CDR2 as SQIVND (reference sequence). The ends lost 8 bases at V and 10 bases at J; junction bases unmatched: 4. The table came from immunoSEQ multiplex PCR; TCRdb's copy has only in-frame clones and leaves some out. The data contain 100,000 to 150,000 clones, about 72% of them singletons. This entry is derived from a study of blood T cell repertoires in COVID-19. Study context: Collection of acute and convalescent COVID-19 samples took place in the United States, Italy and Spain. Sources were T cells, B-cell-depleted T cells, or PBMCs; the material itself was cDNA or gDNA.

V and J are TRBV19 and TRBJ1-1; 10 bases line up with TRBD1. The receptor comes from a woman aged 70-85 years with acute or convalescent COVID-19. Input material: peripheral blood. CDR3 residues: CASEGQGRAFF. The CDR3 bases are TGTGCCAGTGAGGGACAGGGGCGAGCTTTCTTT. The full variable domain, in which reference TRBV19 and TRBJ1-1 provide the parts outside the CDR3, is DGGITQSPKYLFRKEGQNVTLSCEQNLNHDAMYWYRQDPGQGLRLIYYSQIVNDFQKGDIAEGYSVSREKKESFPLTVTSAQKNPTAFYLCASEGQGRAFFGQGTRLTVV.